These 17 T cell receptor beta chains share one sample of origin, sequenced in a study of shared clonotypes between healthy human individuals. Only in-frame clones appear in the TCRdb table, and some are missing; sequencing was by immunoSEQ multiplex PCR. The sample has some 2 million clones; roughly 94% are singletons. Naivety among CD8 cells was defined by CD45RO negativity and positive CCR7 selection, thereby excluding terminally differentiated effector memory CD45RA+ cells. Source material: naive CD8+ T cells sorted from blood. All receptors derive from a man in his late teens or twenties in good health.

A remark on this clone: Other DNA sequences in this specimen translate into the identical CDR3. The chain recombines TRBV20-1 with TRBJ2-7; TRBD2 is a possible D gene (6 bases). Looked up from germline, CDR1 is DFQATT and CDR2 is SNEGSKA (reference sequence). The CDR3 spans 10 residues. With 5 bases removed from V and 6 bases from J, the gap between germline ends came to 8 bases. The CDR3, as DNA: TGCAGTGCTTCGGAGGGCGAGCAGTACTTC. Translated: CSASEGEQYF.

The chain couples TRBV9 to TRBJ2-5; tentative D call: TRBD1 (5 bases). This CDR3 spans 12 amino acids. Deletions cut 4 bases from V and 9 bases from J, with 13 bases between. CDR1 and CDR2 from the germline V gene are SGDLS and YYNGEE. CDR3 in amino acids: CASSTGPGAQYF. In nucleotides, the CDR3 is TGTGCCAGCAGCACAGGCCCTGGGGCCCAGTACTTC.

With regard to this clone: The sample carries other DNA sequences with the same CDR3. The chain recombines TRBV4-1 with TRBJ1-1; D unclear. This CDR3 region has 14 residues. From germline, CDR1 is MGHRA and CDR2 YSYEKL. With 0 bases removed from V and 4 bases from J, the gap between germline ends came to 9 bases. CDR3 nucleotides: TGCGCCAGCAGCCAAGATCCTGGTTTCACTGAAGCTTTCTTT. It yields the protein CASSQDPGFTEAFF.

The rearrangement uses TRBV7-9 and TRBJ1-1; D gene ambiguous. Germline lookup yields CDR1 SEHNR and CDR2 FQNEAQ (reference sequence). V lost 1 base, J lost 1 base, and 10 bases lay in between. The CDR3 consists of 15 residues. The CDR3 DNA reads as TGTGCCAGCAGCTTAGGAGACCCAAGGAACACTGAAGCTTTCTTT. It encodes CASSLGDPRNTEAFF.

This chain uses TRBV6-5 with TRBJ2-7, with 12 bases identical to TRBD1. CDR1 is MNHEY, CDR2 SVGAGI, per germline. V was pared by 2 bases and J by 5 bases, with 4 bases of the junction left unmatched. The CDR3 covers 15 residues. In nucleotides, the CDR3 is TGTGCCAGCAGTTACGGAGGGACAGGGGGCGACGAGCAGTACTTC. It encodes CASSYGGTGGDEQYF.

The chain carries TRBV5-1 and TRBJ2-3, with D perhaps being TRBD1 or TRBD2 (6 bases each). Germline loops: CDR1 SGHRS, CDR2 YFSETQ. The CDR3 is 15 amino acids. With 0 bases removed from V and 1 base from J, the gap between germline ends came to 9 bases. CDR3 nucleotides: TGCGCCAGCAGCTTGGTTCGGGGGCGCACAGATACGCAGTATTTT. It codes for CASSLVRGRTDTQYF.

V and J are TRBV5-1 and TRBJ1-2, with D tentatively TRBD1 (5 bases). This CDR3 is built from 16 residues. Germline CDR1 reads SGHRS; CDR2 reads YFSETQ. Trimming removed 0 bases from V and 8 bases from J, with 20 bases in between. CDR3 region: CASSLARVGPTNGYTF. For the CDR3, the DNA is TGCGCCAGCAGCTTGGCCAGGGTAGGGCCAACGAACGGCTACACCTTC.

The chain recombines TRBV11-2 with TRBJ2-7, with TRBD1 identical over 9 bases. CDR3 length equals 16 residues. Germline V gene data show CDR1 as SGHAT and CDR2 as FQNNGV. The V segment lost 1 base and the J segment 3 bases; nucleotides outside the gene matches: 7. For the CDR3, the DNA is TGTGCCAGCAGCTTAGGCCCCGGGACAGGGCTCTACGAGCAGTACTTC. Translating it yields CASSLGPGTGLYEQYF.

The V call is TRBV9, the J call TRBJ2-2; D is unclear. Trimming took off 0 bases at V and 6 bases at J, with 15 bases between the two ends. The CDR3 sequence is 16 residues long. CDR1 is SGDLS and CDR2 is YYNGEE in the germline V gene. Here the CDR3 reads CASSVEATALSGELFF. Here the CDR3 DNA reads TGTGCCAGCAGCGTAGAGGCGACGGCCCTCTCCGGGGAGCTGTTTTTT.

The CDR3 loop reads CASGLWGRIEEAFF. As DNA, the CDR3 is TGTGCTAGTGGTTTATGGGGGCGAATCGAAGAAGCTTTCTTT. V is TRBV12-5 and J is TRBJ1-1, with D maybe TRBD1 (6 bases). Trimming removed 3 bases from V and 8 bases from J, with 16 bases in between. The CDR3 loop spans 14 amino acids. Looked up from germline, CDR1 is LGHNT and CDR2 is FRNRAP.

V usage is TRBV18 and J usage is TRBJ1-3; D is unresolved. This CDR3 spans 15 amino acids. Germline CDR1 and CDR2: KGHSH and LQKENI. V was cut by 2 bases and J by 4 bases, with 12 bases left in between. The DNA of the CDR3 is TGTGCCAGCTCACCATCCGCAGGACTCGGAAACACCATATATTTT. Encoded protein: CASSPSAGLGNTIYF.

The rearrangement links TRBV9 to TRBJ2-1; 8 bases are shared with TRBD1. Per germline, CDR1 SGDLS and CDR2 YYNGEE. This CDR3 is 15 amino acids long. V lost 3 bases to trimming and J lost 2 bases; unmatched junction nucleotides: 4. The CDR3 here is CASSETGAAYNEQFF. In DNA form, the CDR3 reads TGTGCCAGCAGCGAGACAGGGGCCGCCTACAATGAGCAGTTCTTC.

This chain uses TRBV7-9 with TRBJ1-1; D is possibly TRBD1 (6 bases). This CDR3 has 15 amino acids. The V gene lost 0 bases and the J gene lost 5 bases, with 13 bases spanning the gap. From germline, CDR1 is SEHNR and CDR2 FQNEAQ (reference sequence). CDR3 region: CASSLAQGRITEAFF. CDR3 nucleotides: TGTGCCAGCAGCTTAGCCCAGGGGCGCATTACTGAAGCTTTCTTT.

The rearrangement joins TRBV12-5 to TRBJ2-7; D is tentatively TRBD1 or TRBD2 (5 bases each). CDR1 is LGHNT and CDR2 is FRNRAP in the germline V gene. CDR3 length: 12 residues. Trimming removed 5 bases at V and 8 bases at J, with 13 bases between. The CDR3, as DNA: TGTGCTAGTGGTAAACCACCGGGACAGCAGTACTTC. It encodes CASGKPPGQQYF.

With regard to this clone: The sample has other DNA sequences that encode this CDR3 too. The chain has TRBV5-4 and TRBJ2-7; 7 nucleotides line up with TRBD2. Germline V gene data show CDR1 as SGHNT and CDR2 as YYREEE (reference sequence). The CDR3 sequence is 14 residues long. The ends lost 2 bases at V and 0 bases at J; junction bases unmatched: 2. The CDR3 sequence is CASSFWGGSYEQYF. DNA for the CDR3: TGTGCCAGCAGCTTTTGGGGGGGCTCCTACGAGCAGTACTTC.

CDR3 protein: CASSPEGSNYGYTF. Here the CDR3 DNA reads TGCGCCAGCAGCCCGGAGGGGAGTAACTATGGCTACACCTTC. This chain joins TRBV4-1 and TRBJ1-2; possibly TRBD1 for D (5 bases). Germline CDR1 reads MGHRA; CDR2 reads YSYEKL. The CDR3 loop spans 14 amino acids. Trimming shortened V by 4 bases and J by 1 base, and 10 bases separated the two germline ends.

The chain uses TRBV4-1 and TRBJ2-7; D possibly corresponds to TRBD1 (5 bases). CDR1 is MGHRA and CDR2 is YSYEKL in the germline V gene. V lost 1 base and J lost 3, with 10 bases in between. CDR3 length equals 14 residues. DNA for the CDR3: TGCGCCAGCAGCCAAGTCCGGCAGGGCTACGAGCAGTACTTC. Its translation is CASSQVRQGYEQYF.